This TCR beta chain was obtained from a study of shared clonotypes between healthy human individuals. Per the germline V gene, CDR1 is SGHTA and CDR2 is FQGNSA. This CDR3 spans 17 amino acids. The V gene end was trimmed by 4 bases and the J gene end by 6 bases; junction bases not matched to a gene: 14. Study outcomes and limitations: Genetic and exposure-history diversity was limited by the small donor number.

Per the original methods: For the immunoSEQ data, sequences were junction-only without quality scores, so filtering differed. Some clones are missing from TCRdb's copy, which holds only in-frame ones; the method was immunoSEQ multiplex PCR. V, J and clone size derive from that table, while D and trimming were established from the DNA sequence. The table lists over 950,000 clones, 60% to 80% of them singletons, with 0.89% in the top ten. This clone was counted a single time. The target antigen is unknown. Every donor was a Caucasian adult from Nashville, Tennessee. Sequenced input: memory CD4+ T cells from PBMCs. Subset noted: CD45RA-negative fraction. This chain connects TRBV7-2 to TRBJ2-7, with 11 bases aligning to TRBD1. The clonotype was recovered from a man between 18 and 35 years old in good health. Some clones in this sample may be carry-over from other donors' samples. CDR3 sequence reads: CASSYHGQGARGAEQYF. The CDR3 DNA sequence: TGTGCCAGCAGCTATCATGGACAGGGGGCGCGAGGGGCCGAGCAGTACTTC.